A selection of T cell receptor beta chains follows, all from one sample in a study of STAT5B mutations in CD4+ large granular lymphocyte leukemia. Clones were sequenced by immunoSEQ multiplex PCR, and TCRdb holds only the in-frame ones, with some missing. There are about 35,000 clones in the sample; under 80% occur only once, and approximately 2% lies in the top ten. Sequencing was performed on CD4+ T cells from blood buffy coats. The receptors were gathered from a human donor in good health. CDR3s include the opening cysteine and the closing phenylalanine or tryptophan. The order of the fields is J gene, clone size, V gene, D gene, CDR3 DNA, CDR3 protein. D genes are given only for firm matches. Only some rows state a clone size, as once, few, many or a class for expanded clones.

>TRBJ1-1|.|TRBV19|.
TGTGCCAGTAATTCTCCGGGGTTGAACACTGAAGCTTTCTTT
CASNSPGLNTEAFF
>TRBJ1-2|.|TRBV18|.
TGTGCCAGCTCACCTGGCAGTTTTAACTATGGCTACACCTTC
CASSPGSFNYGYTF
>TRBJ2-5|.|TRBV5-5|.
TGTGCCAGCAGCTTGTCCGGTCAAGAGACCCAGTACTTC
CASSLSGQETQYF
>TRBJ1-2|few|TRBV19|.
TGTGCCAGTAAGAGACAGGAGAACTATGGCTACACCTTC
CASKRQENYGYTF
>TRBJ1-4|.|TRBV30|TRBD1
TGTGCCTGGAGCAGGGACAGGGGGCGTGAAAAACTGTTTTTT
CAWSRDRGREKLFF
>TRBJ1-1|.|TRBV5-4|.
TGTGCCAGCAGCTTGGATCGAGGAGGGCATATGAACACTGAAGCTTTCTTT
CASSLDRGGHMNTEAFF
>TRBJ2-5|.|TRBV27|TRBD2
TGTGCCAGCAGTCGCGACCTAGCGGGAGGAGAGACCCAGTACTTC
CASSRDLAGGETQYF
>TRBJ2-6|.|TRBV27|.
TGTGCCAGCAGTTCCCCCAGCCAGACGAAGTCTGGGGCCAACGTCCTGACTTTC
CASSSPSQTKSGANVLTF
>TRBJ2-1|few|TRBV7-9|.
TGTGCCAGCAGCCCGTTCAGCCGGAAGGCCTACAATGAGCAGTTCTTC
CASSPFSRKAYNEQFF
>TRBJ2-5|.|TRBV5-1|.
TGCGCCAGCAGCTCCGGGCTTAGTCCAGGGGTCCAAGAGACCCAGTACTTC
CASSSGLSPGVQETQYF
>TRBJ1-5|.|TRBV19|.
TGTGCCAGTAGTATAGGCGGCAGGGGCAATCAGCCCCAGCATTTT
CASSIGGRGNQPQHF
>TRBJ1-5|.|TRBV25-1|.
TGTGCCAGCAGTGAAGGGGCAGGGTGGAGGCCCCAGCATTTT
CASSEGAGWRPQHF
>TRBJ1-1|few|TRBV19|TRBD1
TGTGCCAGCGCGGGACAGGCTTTTTTAAGCACTGAAGCTTTCTTT
CASAGQAFLSTEAFF
>TRBJ1-1|.|TRBV19|.
TGTGCCAGTAGAGGGGGGACCCAGGGGGAAGCTTTCTTT
CASRGGTQGEAFF
>TRBJ1-1|once|TRBV7-2|.
TGTGCCAACCCGGTTGGGGGCACGAACACTGAAGCTTTCTTT
CANPVGGTNTEAFF
>TRBJ2-7|.|TRBV5-1|.
TGCGCCAGCAGCTGGAGGGACAGAGCCTACGAGCAGTACTTC
CASSWRDRAYEQYF
>TRBJ2-1|.|TRBV13|TRBD2
TGTGCCAGCAGCTTAGCGGGAGGCGGGAATGAGCAGTTCTTC
CASSLAGGGNEQFF
>TRBJ2-7|.|TRBV5-1|TRBD2
TGCGCCAGCAGCTTTTGGAGCGGGGGGCAATCCTACGAGCAGTACTTC
CASSFWSGGQSYEQYF
>TRBJ2-1|.|TRBV7-2|TRBD2
TGTGCCAGCAGCTTGGGACTAGGGAATGGGAACAATGAGCAGTTCTTC
CASSLGLGNGNNEQFF
>TRBJ2-5|.|TRBV6-1|TRBD1
TGTGCCAGCAGTGAAGAAGAGCGGGACAGGGTACGAGTGACCCAGTACTTC
CASSEEERDRVRVTQYF
>TRBJ2-7|.|TRBV10-2|TRBD2
TGCGCCAGCACCTCTGGGGGGGGGATTTTCTACGAGCAGTACTTC
CASTSGGGIFYEQYF
>TRBJ1-5|few|TRBV7-8|TRBD1
TGTGCCAGCAGCCTCCAGGACAGGGGATGGGGCAATCAGCCCCAGCATTTT
CASSLQDRGWGNQPQHF
>TRBJ1-1|.|TRBV28|.
TGTGCCAGCAGTTTACCCTTCCACATGAACACTGAAGCTTTCTTT
CASSLPFHMNTEAFF
>TRBJ1-1|few|TRBV6-1|.
TGTGCCAGCAGTGGAAGGGACACTGAAGCTTTCTTT
CASSGRDTEAFF
>TRBJ2-7|.|TRBV27|TRBD1
TGTGCCAGCAGCCCAATGACAGGGGCCCCCTACGAGCAGTACTTC
CASSPMTGAPYEQYF
>TRBJ2-7|.|TRBV28|TRBD2
TGTGCCAGCAGCTTTAGCGGGAGGGCCTTAGGAGAGCAGTACTTC
CASSFSGRALGEQYF
>TRBJ1-1|once|TRBV6-1|.
TGTGCCAGCCGCCCCCGCCTCATGAACACTGAAGCTTTCTTT
CASRPRLMNTEAFF
>TRBJ1-4|.|TRBV5-4|.
TGTGCCAGCAGCTTGGCGGGGGGGGGTGAAAAACTGTTTTTT
CASSLAGGGEKLFF
>TRBJ1-1|.|TRBV19|.
TGTGCCAGTAGTGTTTCCGGGACCCTTCGTCTGAACACTGAAGCTTTCTTT
CASSVSGTLRLNTEAFF
>TRBJ2-7|.|TRBV6-1|TRBD2
TGTGCCAGCAGGGCTAGACTAGCGGGCGTATACGAGCAGTACTTC
CASRARLAGVYEQYF